This is a list of T cell receptor beta chains from one sample in a study of shared clonotypes between healthy human individuals. Generated by immunoSEQ multiplex PCR, the TCRdb table keeps only in-frame clones and is missing some. The sample has 520,000 or so clones, less than 85% seen once; the top ten hold 13%. Sequencing was performed on PBMCs. All receptors derive from a woman in her thirties or forties in good health. Some clones in this sample may be carry-over from other donors' samples. The CDR3 runs from the conserved cysteine through the conserved F or W. A D gene is named only where the DNA matches it firmly. Only some rows state a clone size, as once, few, many or a class for expanded clones.

v_call	d_call	clone_size	j_call	cdr3_nt	cdr3_aa
TRBV9	.	once	TRBJ1-1	TGTGCCAGCAGCGTAGATGGTCCGGACACTGAAGCTTTCTTT	CASSVDGPDTEAFF
TRBV28	TRBD1	.	TRBJ1-6	TGTGCCAGCAGTTTAGAAGGGGGCTACAGATGGGGCCTCCACTTT	CASSLEGGYRWGLHF
TRBV13	.	few	TRBJ2-1	TGTGCCAGCAGCTTAGTAGGTAGCATGAGCTCCTACAATGAGCAGTTCTTC	CASSLVGSMSSYNEQFF
TRBV19	TRBD1	.	TRBJ2-1	TGTGCCAGTAAAAAGGGTCGACAGGGGATATCCTACAATGAGCAGTTCTTC	CASKKGRQGISYNEQFF
TRBV6-5	TRBD1	.	TRBJ2-7	TGTGCCAGCAGTTACAATGACAGGGGAAACGAGCAGTACTTC	CASSYNDRGNEQYF
TRBV7-9	.	.	TRBJ2-7	TGTGCCAGCAGCTTAGCGGCAGTCTCCTACGAGCAGTACTTC	CASSLAAVSYEQYF
TRBV6-1	.	.	TRBJ1-1	TGTGCCAGCAGTGAAACTTATCAAGGGTGGGTGAACACTGAAGCTTTCTTT	CASSETYQGWVNTEAFF
TRBV28	TRBD2	.	TRBJ2-1	TGTGCCAGCAGTACCCCAGCGGGGTACAATGAGCAGTTCTTC	CASSTPAGYNEQFF
TRBV28	.	.	TRBJ2-7	TGTGCCAGCAGACCAAGCGGTTCCTACGAGCAGTACTTC	CASRPSGSYEQYF
TRBV7-3	.	.	TRBJ2-3	TGTGCCAGCAGCCCGAATACGGGCACAGATACGCAGTATTTT	CASSPNTGTDTQYF
TRBV28	.	.	TRBJ2-1	TGTTCTGCCTCGGGCGGGGTCTACAATGAGCAGTTCTTC	CSASGGVYNEQFF
TRBV6-4	.	.	TRBJ2-1	TGTGCCAGCAGTGACTCTGGGCGGGGAACCTACAATGAGCAGTTCTTC	CASSDSGRGTYNEQFF
TRBV5-1	.	.	TRBJ1-2	TGCGCCAGCAGTTTAGGGGGAGACTCGACGGGCCACACCTTC	CASSLGGDSTGHTF
TRBV30	.	.	TRBJ1-1	TGTGCCTGGAGTCCAGGGAACACTGAAGCTTTCTTT	CAWSPGNTEAFF
TRBV28	TRBD2	.	TRBJ2-1	TGTGCCAGCAGTTCTCGTCTAGCGGGGATATTATACAATGAGCAGTTCTTC	CASSSRLAGILYNEQFF
TRBV7-8	TRBD2	.	TRBJ2-7	TGTGCCAGCAGCTTGTCTTGGACTAGCGGGGGCAACGAGCAGTACTTC	CASSLSWTSGGNEQYF
TRBV18	.	.	TRBJ1-5	TGTGCCAGCTCGCCTTCAGGGGAAAATCAGCCCCAGCATTTT	CASSPSGENQPQHF
TRBV5-1	TRBD2	.	TRBJ2-3	TGCGCCAGCAGCTCGGGGGGGAGAAGCACAGATACGCAGTATTTT	CASSSGGRSTDTQYF
TRBV5-1	.	.	TRBJ2-7	TGCGCCAGCAGCTTGGACATCGAACACGAGCAGTACTTC	CASSLDIEHEQYF
TRBV19	.	few	TRBJ2-6	TGTGCCAGTAGTATTGGCGCCACTAGCTCTGGGGCCAACGTCCTGACTTTC	CASSIGATSSGANVLTF